One sample yielded the 23 T cell receptor beta chains listed below, sequenced in a study of low-dose radiotherapy and immunotherapy resistance in tumors. Priming of first-strand cDNA relied on TRAV- and TRBV-specific primers (covering alpha and beta chains). Amplification, which lasted about 20 PCR cycles, used a constant-region primer and V-primer adapter to amplify TCRs. One entry per CDR3 protein results from TCRdb running MiXCR on the reads. The table lists 100,000 or so distinct CDR3 sequences, 20% to 25% of them singletons, with over 4% in the top ten. Time point in this sample: after trial treatment. Specified treatment: LDRT plus nivolumab, ipilimumab, low-dose cyclophosphamide and aspirin (RACIN trial). The input for sequencing was PBMCs, taken after low-dose radiotherapy plus immunotherapy. Source of these receptors: a male donor with prostate cancer.

The chain links TRBV21-1 to TRBJ2-7; the D call TRBD2 from the table was never checked on the DNA. TRBV21-1 is designated a pseudogene. CDR3 length equals 15 residues. The CDR3, as DNA: TGTGCCAGCAGCAGGCCGGCTAGCGGGGGGTACGAGCAGTACTTC. Translating gives CASSRPASGGYEQYF.

This clonotype was picked up many times. The genes are TRBV6-2 or TRBV6-3 and TRBJ2-1; D is uncertain. V lost 7 bases to trimming and J lost 5 bases, with 15 bases between them. The V gene's germline CDR1 is MNHEY and CDR2 SVGEGT. This CDR3 contains 14 residues. The CDR3 region has the DNA TGTGCCAGCACTTCCACGTTACCCGACAATGAGCAGTTCTTC. Translation: CASTSTLPDNEQFF.

This chain links TRBV7-6 with TRBJ2-4; D ambiguous. V was shortened by 4 bases and J by 1 base, with 14 bases between the two germline ends. Germline loops: CDR1 SGHVS, CDR2 FNYEAQ. The CDR3 has 16 amino acids. In DNA, the CDR3 is TGTGCCAGCAGCTCGACCCGTGGCTTTGCCAAAAACATTCAGTACTTC. It encodes CASSSTRGFAKNIQYF.

This clonotype was found many times. The chain links TRBV11-2 to TRBJ1-1, with D uncertain. The V gene lost 5 bases and the J gene lost 0 bases, with 7 bases spanning the gap. Germline V lookup: CDR1 SGHAT, CDR2 FQNNGV. The CDR3 has 13 residues. Here the CDR3 DNA reads TGTGCCAGCAGCGTCAACATGAACACTGAAGCTTTCTTT. It specifies CASSVNMNTEAFF.

The chain combines TRBV29-1 with TRBJ1-3; D remains ambiguous. Germline assignment: CDR1 SQVTM and CDR2 ANQGSEA. The length of the CDR3 is 12 residues. V shed 4 bases and J shed 1 base, with 5 bases lying between them. DNA of the CDR3: TGCAGCGTTGCAGAATCTGGAAACACCATATATTTT. It translates to CSVAESGNTIYF. The whole variable domain, filled in from reference TRBV29-1 and TRBJ1-3, reads SAVISQKPSRDICQRGTSLTIQCQVDSQVTMMFWYRQQPGQSLTLIATANQGSEATYESGFVIDKFPISRPNLTFSTLTVSNMSPEDSSIYLCSVAESGNTIYFGEGSWLTVV.

In its sample, this clonotype was seen many times. The chain links TRBV27 to TRBJ2-3, with 11 nucleotides matching TRBD2. V shed 5 bases, J shed 3 bases, and the junction held 13 bases outside the gene matches. This CDR3 is 18 amino acids long. The germline V gene encodes CDR1 MNHEY and CDR2 SMNVEV (reference sequence). CDR3 sequence reads: CASSRPPVAGGRTDTQYF. The CDR3 coding sequence is TGTGCCAGCAGTCGCCCCCCGGTAGCGGGGGGGCGTACAGATACGCAGTATTTT.

Details on this clonotype: This likely stems from a read error, as it lies one base from a far larger clone. CDR3 sequence: CASSESPLDRGLSSYEQYF. CDR3 nucleotide sequence: TGTGCCAGCAGTGAGTCCCCTCTTGACAGGGGCCTATCCTCCTACGAGCAGTACTTC. J is TRBJ2-7 and V is TRBV6-1, with 8 bases lining up with TRBD1. Germline trimming cut 3 bases from V and 0 bases from J; bases unmatched to any gene: 16. This CDR3 has 19 residues. Germline V CDR1 and CDR2: MNHNS, SASEGT.

Many counts were recorded for this clonotype. The chain recombines TRBV5-1 with TRBJ2-1, with a tentative D call TRBD1 (5 bases). Germline V gives CDR1 SGHRS, CDR2 YFSETQ. The V end lost 4 bases, the J end lost 5 bases, and 10 bases lay between the germline ends. The CDR3 totals 13 residues. The CDR3 protein is CASSPTGNNEQFF. The DNA of the CDR3 is TGCGCCAGCAGCCCCACAGGAAACAATGAGCAGTTCTTC.

This clonotype showed up many times. The chain uses TRBV25-1 and TRBJ2-7; D might be TRBD1 (5 bases). Germline loops: CDR1 MGHDK, CDR2 SYGVNS. Trimming took off 5 bases at V and 5 bases at J, with 10 bases between the two ends. This CDR3 comprises 12 residues. Here the CDR3 reads CASSRTSNEQYF. For the CDR3, the DNA is TGTGCCAGCAGTAGGACATCCAACGAGCAGTACTTC.

In its sample, this clonotype was seen many times. The chain combines TRBV29-1 with TRBJ2-2; 10 bases line up with TRBD2. This CDR3 comprises 15 residues. J was trimmed by 7 bases and V by 7 bases; bases with no gene match: 12. Per germline, CDR1 SQVTM and CDR2 ANQGSEA. The CDR3: CSGLRVAGGHGELFF. The CDR3 coding sequence is TGCAGCGGCCTACGCGTAGCGGGGGGCCACGGGGAGCTGTTTTTT.

The CDR3 here is CASSLRQANSPLHF. The CDR3 DNA sequence: TGTGCCAGCAGCTTGAGGCAGGCTAATTCACCCCTCCACTTT. This sequence joins TRBV5-4 and TRBJ1-6, with D uncertain. The CDR3 has 14 amino acids. Trimming shortened V by 1 base and J by 6 bases, and 8 bases separated the two germline ends. CDR1 and CDR2 (germline): SGHNT, YYREEE (reference sequence).

The sample holds many counts of this clonotype. The chain recombines TRBV9 with TRBJ2-3, with 9 bases lining up with TRBD2. The CDR3 extends over 15 amino acids. V lost 3 bases, J lost 5 bases, and 7 bases stayed unmatched. Germline-derived CDR1 and CDR2 are SGDLS and YYNGEE. The CDR3 sequence is CASSALAGAGDTQYF. CDR3 DNA sequence: TGTGCCAGCAGCGCCTTAGCGGGGGCGGGAGATACGCAGTATTTT.

The chain is built from TRBV6-8 and TRBJ2-2, with D possibly being TRBD2 (5 bases). Germline CDR1 is MNHGY and CDR2 is SAAAGT. V was shortened by 4 bases and J by 5 bases, with 8 bases between the two germline ends. This CDR3 is built from 13 residues. CDR3 region: CASSSGWTGELFF. The CDR3, as DNA: TGTGCCAGCAGTTCGGGATGGACCGGGGAGCTGTTTTTT.

V usage is TRBV18 and J usage is TRBJ2-3; 8 positions match TRBD1. Unmatched junction bases numbered 1, after V lost 0 bases and J lost 2 bases. The germline V gene encodes CDR1 KGHSH and CDR2 LQKENI. This CDR3 is 15 amino acids long. The CDR3 DNA is TGTGCCAGCTCACCACCGACAGGGGCCACAGATACGCAGTATTTT. It specifies CASSPPTGATDTQYF. Full variable domain (outside the CDR3, taken from reference TRBV18 and TRBJ2-3): NAGVMQNPRHLVRRRGQEARLRCSPMKGHSHVYWYRQLPEEGLKFMVYLQKENIIDESGMPKERFSAEFPKEGPSILRIQQVVRGDSAAYFCASSPPTGATDTQYFGPGTRLTVL.

The table lists this clonotype with many counts. V is TRBV7-2 and J is TRBJ1-1, with unresolved D. Trimming took off 5 bases at V and 5 bases at J, with 15 bases between the two ends. The CDR3 extends over 14 amino acids. CDR1 and CDR2 from the germline V gene are SGHTA and FQGNSA. The CDR3 protein is CASSPRFMGTEAFF. The CDR3 nucleotides are TGTGCCAGCAGCCCCCGATTTATGGGAACTGAAGCTTTCTTT.

This chain links TRBV10-2 with TRBJ2-5; 9 nucleotides match TRBD2. The CDR3 is 13 residues long. Trimming removed 7 bases from V and 5 bases from J; junction bases left unmatched: 5. Germline-derived CDR1 and CDR2 are WSHSY and SAAADI. CDR3 in amino acids: CASTGTSMETQYF. In DNA, the CDR3 is TGCGCCAGCACCGGGACTAGCATGGAGACCCAGTACTTC.

This clonotype has at least ten counts. The chain combines TRBV19 with TRBJ2-5, with unresolved D. Trimming took off 6 bases at V and 2 bases at J, with 13 bases between the two ends. The CDR3 is 14 amino acids. Germline V lookup: CDR1 LNHDA, CDR2 SQIVND (reference sequence). The CDR3 DNA reads TGTGCCAGTAGCCACCCCGCGGATCAAGAGACCCAGTACTTC. As protein: CASSHPADQETQYF.

At least ten counts were recorded for this clonotype. V is TRBV6-5 and J is TRBJ2-5, with D possibly matching TRBD1 (6 bases). Germline V gene data show CDR1 as MNHEY and CDR2 as SVGAGI. V dropped 5 bases and J dropped 5 bases, with 12 bases sitting between them. The CDR3 is made up of 13 amino acids. The CDR3 loop is CASSPQGYETQYF. CDR3 bases: TGTGCCAGCAGTCCCCAGGGGTATGAGACCCAGTACTTC.

This clonotype has at least ten counts. V usage is TRBV6-2 or TRBV6-3 and J usage is TRBJ2-7, with 9 bases matching TRBD2. V was pared by 0 bases and J by 5 bases, with 5 bases of the junction left unmatched. This CDR3 spans 15 amino acids. Germline loops: CDR1 MNHEY, CDR2 SVGEGT. The CDR3 loop reads CASSYSGTSPHEQYF. CDR3 DNA: TGTGCCAGCAGTTACTCCGGGACTAGCCCCCACGAGCAGTACTTC.

CDR3 nucleotide sequence: TGTGCCAGCAGGCGGGAGCGAACAGATACGCAGTATTTT. It translates to CASRRERTDTQYF. V and J are TRBV6-5 and TRBJ2-3; the match to TRBD2 covers 7 bases. Trimming cost V 6 bases and J 3 bases; bases outside gene matches: 3. CDR1 and CDR2 from the germline V gene are MNHEY and SVGAGI. The CDR3 has 13 amino acids.

The table lists this clonotype with many counts. The chain joins TRBV19 to TRBJ2-1; D is tentatively TRBD1 or TRBD2 (7 bases each). The germline V and J ends were trimmed by 3 bases and 8 bases, with 20 bases remaining between them. Germline CDR1 and CDR2: LNHDA and SQIVND (reference sequence). CDR3 size: 16 residues. This chain's CDR3 is CASSIIRGGQDYEQFF. The CDR3 bases are TGTGCCAGTAGTATCATCAGGGGGGGGCAGGACTATGAGCAGTTCTTC.

The table lists this clonotype with many counts. The chain couples TRBV7-8 to TRBJ2-7, with TRBD1 matching over 7 bases. V was clipped by 5 bases and J by 7 bases; unmatched bases: 8. The V gene's germline CDR1 is SGHVS and CDR2 FQNEAQ. The CDR3 covers 13 residues. The CDR3: CASSKTGIGEQYF. CDR3 sequence (DNA): TGTGCCAGCAGCAAGACAGGGATAGGAGAGCAGTACTTC.

Many counts were recorded for this clonotype. This chain joins TRBV19 and TRBJ2-1; 7 bases agree with TRBD2. CDR1 LNHDA and CDR2 SQIVND come from the germline V gene (reference sequence). This CDR3 spans 14 amino acids. Unmatched junction bases numbered 7, after V lost 7 bases and J lost 4 bases. The CDR3 reads CASKSLAAYNEQFF. The CDR3 DNA reads TGTGCCAGTAAAAGTCTAGCGGCATACAATGAGCAGTTCTTC. Variable domain in full (rest from reference TRBV19 and TRBJ2-1): DGGITQSPKYLFRKEGQNVTLSCEQNLNHDAMYWYRQDPGQGLRLIYYSQIVNDFQKGDIAEGYSVSREKKESFPLTVTSAQKNPTAFYLCASKSLAAYNEQFFGPGTRLTVL.